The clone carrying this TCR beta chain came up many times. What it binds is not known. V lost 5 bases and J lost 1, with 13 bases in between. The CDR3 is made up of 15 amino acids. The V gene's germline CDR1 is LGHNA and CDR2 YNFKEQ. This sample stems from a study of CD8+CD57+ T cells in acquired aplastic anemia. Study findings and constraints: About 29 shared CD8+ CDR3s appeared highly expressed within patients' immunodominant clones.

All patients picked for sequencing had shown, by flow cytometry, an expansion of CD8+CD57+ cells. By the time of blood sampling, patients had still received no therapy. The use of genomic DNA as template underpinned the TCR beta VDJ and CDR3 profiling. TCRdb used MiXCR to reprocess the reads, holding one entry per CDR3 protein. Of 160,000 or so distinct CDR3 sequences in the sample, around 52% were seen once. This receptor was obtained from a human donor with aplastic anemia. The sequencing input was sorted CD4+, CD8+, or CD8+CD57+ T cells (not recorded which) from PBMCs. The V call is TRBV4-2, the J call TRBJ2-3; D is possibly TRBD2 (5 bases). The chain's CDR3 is CASSTSAQGTDTQYF. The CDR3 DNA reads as TGTGCCAGCAGCACTAGTGCTCAGGGCACAGATACGCAGTATTTT.